This T cell receptor (beta chain) was recovered during a study of blood T cell repertoires in COVID-19. Looking at the study overall: Samples taken during acute and convalescent COVID-19 were collected in the United States, Italy and Spain. Sources were T cells, B-cell-depleted T cells, or PBMCs; the material itself was cDNA or gDNA.

Authors' processing steps: Using reference gene primer amplification, nucleated cell counts were estimated. Assay: immunoSEQ multiplex PCR; the TCRdb copy retains only in-frame clones and omits some. The D gene and trimming were derived from the DNA, and the V and J assignments and clone size from that table. This table has 200,000 to 250,000 clones, 85% to 90% appearing once. The V gene's germline CDR1 is SNHLY and CDR2 FYNNEI. This CDR3 contains 12 residues. V was cut by 6 bases and J by 5 bases, with 9 bases left in between. The sequencing input was peripheral blood. The V call is TRBV2, the J call TRBJ2-3; D unclear. This clonotype was obtained from a man of 80 years or more with acute or convalescent COVID-19. The CDR3 protein is CASSEVGDTQYF. In DNA, the CDR3 is TGTGCCAGCAGCGAGGTTGGAGATACGCAGTATTTT.